These 18 T cell receptor beta chains came from one sample sequenced in a study of blood T cell repertoires in COVID-19. Sequencing was performed with immunoSEQ multiplex PCR; in TCRdb, only in-frame clones are kept and a portion is missing. The sample holds 300,000 to 350,000 clones, about 88% seen once. The material sequenced was PBMCs or T cells enriched from blood (not recorded which). Receptors were obtained from a young woman who had been exposed to COVID-19.

V gene TRBV5-4 combines with J gene TRBJ1-4, with 7 bases lining up with TRBD1. Unmatched junction bases numbered 9, after V lost 3 bases and J lost 4 bases. CDR1 SGHNT and CDR2 YYREEE come from the germline V gene (reference sequence). This CDR3 contains 16 residues. The CDR3 reads CASSSYSDRYNEKLFF. The CDR3 nucleotides read TGTGCCAGCAGCTCTTACTCGGACAGGTATAATGAAAAACTGTTTTTT.

This chain uses TRBV18 with TRBJ1-3; D not resolved. The CDR3 is made up of 17 amino acids. Trimming stripped 3 bases from V and 1 base from J, with 16 bases between. CDR1 is KGHSH, CDR2 LQKENI, per germline. The CDR3 region is CASSPKGGPSSGNTIYF. CDR3 nucleotides: TGTGCCAGCTCACCTAAGGGAGGCCCTTCATCTGGAAACACCATATATTTT.

J is TRBJ2-1 and V is TRBV5-1, with a tentative D call TRBD2 (6 bases). The V gene lost 5 bases and the J gene lost 8 bases, with 11 bases spanning the gap. Per germline, CDR1 SGHRS and CDR2 YFSETQ. There are 12 residues in the CDR3. The DNA of the CDR3 is TGCGCCAGCAGACCTTGGGGGGATGAGCAGTTCTTC. Translated, it gives CASRPWGDEQFF. The full variable domain, rest sourced from reference TRBV5-1 and TRBJ2-1, is KAGVTQTPRYLIKTRGQQVTLSCSPISGHRSVSWYQQTPGQGLQFLFEYFSETQRNKGNFPGRFSGRQFSNSRSEMNVSTLELGDSALYLCASRPWGDEQFFGPGTRLTVL.

This CDR3 is CASSQDRQETQYF. The CDR3 nucleotides are TGTGCCAGCAGCCAAGATCGCCAAGAGACCCAGTACTTC. The chain couples TRBV4-2 to TRBJ2-5; D uncertain. This CDR3 has 13 residues. The germline V gene has CDR1 LGHNA and CDR2 YNFKEQ. The V end lost 0 bases, the J end lost 1 base, and 3 bases lay between the germline ends.

V usage is TRBV9 and J usage is TRBJ1-5, with 8 bases matching TRBD1. CDR1 is SGDLS and CDR2 is YYNGEE in the germline V gene. This CDR3 contains 15 residues. The V segment lost 3 bases and the J segment 5 bases; nucleotides outside the gene matches: 7. Here the CDR3 reads CASSAEDREDQPQHF. The CDR3 coding sequence is TGTGCCAGCAGCGCAGAGGACAGGGAGGATCAGCCCCAGCATTTT.

This clone was found once. The chain has TRBV7-9 and TRBJ2-7, with D possibly being TRBD2 (6 bases). V lost 6 bases and J lost 1, with 10 bases in between. The CDR3 has 13 amino acids. CDR1 is SEHNR, CDR2 FQNEAQ, per germline (reference sequence). CDR3 protein: CASRAGGSYEQYF. The CDR3 bases are TGTGCCAGCAGGGCCGGGGGATCCTACGAGCAGTACTTC.

Remarks on this clone: This CDR3 is also generated by other DNA sequences in the sample. V and J are TRBV28 and TRBJ2-7, with 8 bases matching TRBD2. V shed 2 bases and J 4 bases; nucleotides not matched to a gene: 7. The CDR3 covers 15 residues. Per germline, CDR1 MDHEN and CDR2 SYDVKM. The CDR3 coding sequence is TGTGCCAGCAGTTTAGGTCTAGCGGGCGCTTACGAGCAGTACTTC. It encodes CASSLGLAGAYEQYF.

This sequence joins TRBV27 and TRBJ2-5; 14 nucleotides agree with TRBD2. Looked up from germline, CDR1 is MNHEY and CDR2 is SMNVEV (reference sequence). V was pared by 4 bases and J by 5 bases, with 6 bases of the junction left unmatched. This CDR3 spans 16 amino acids. The CDR3 nucleotides read TGTGCCAGCAGTTGGGGGACTAGCGGGAGTGGGGAGACCCAGTACTTC. Protein sequence: CASSWGTSGSGETQYF.

CDR3 DNA: TGTGCCAGCAGCCAGGACAGTTGGAACACCGGGGAGCTGTTTTTT. It is translated as CASSQDSWNTGELFF. The genes are TRBV3-1 (or the pseudogene TRBV3-2) and TRBJ2-2; D is perhaps TRBD1 (6 bases). The CDR3 covers 15 residues. The ends were cut back, 3 bases at V and 1 base at J, with 9 bases in the middle. Per the germline V gene, CDR1 is LGHDT and CDR2 is YNNKEL (reference sequence).

The rearrangement links TRBV6-2 or TRBV6-3 to TRBJ1-1; D remains ambiguous. The V gene's germline CDR1 is MNHEY and CDR2 SVGEGT. The CDR3 covers 13 residues. Trimming shortened V by 6 bases and J by 6 bases, and 14 bases separated the two germline ends. The CDR3 region has the DNA TGTGCCAGCAGCGAACCGGGGAAGGCTGAAGCTTTCTTT. Translating gives CASSEPGKAEAFF.

The rearrangement uses TRBV28 and TRBJ1-4; tentatively, D is TRBD1 (6 bases). This CDR3 comprises 14 residues. CDR1 is MDHEN, CDR2 SYDVKM, per germline. V lost 8 bases, J lost 5 bases, and 15 bases lay in between. The CDR3 bases are TGTGCCAGCCGCGCCCTAGGGGGAAATGAAAAACTGTTTTTT. This translates into CASRALGGNEKLFF.

Concerning this clone itself: Other DNA sequences in the sample encode the same CDR3. The chain uses TRBV5-4 and TRBJ1-1; D might be TRBD1 (6 bases). Per the germline V gene, CDR1 is SGHNT and CDR2 is YYREEE (reference sequence). V was pared by 2 bases and J by 5 bases, with 10 bases between. The length of the CDR3 is 13 residues. The CDR3 is CASSLQGGTEAFF. The CDR3 DNA sequence: TGTGCCAGCAGCTTACAGGGTGGTACTGAAGCTTTCTTT.

The chain combines TRBV5-1 with TRBJ2-1, with a tentative D call TRBD2 (5 bases). Germline assignment: CDR1 SGHRS and CDR2 YFSETQ. The CDR3 contains 16 residues. The ends were cut back, 5 bases at V and 7 bases at J, with 22 bases in the middle. CDR3 protein: CASRLTGITPINEQFF. CDR3 coding DNA: TGCGCCAGCAGGCTAACCGGGATCACTCCCATAAATGAGCAGTTCTTC.

This chain uses TRBV7-6 with TRBJ2-7, with 7 bases that match TRBD2. The V and J ends lost 1 base and 4 bases, in that order; junction bases with no gene match: 13. Germline V gene data show CDR1 as SGHVS and CDR2 as FNYEAQ. This CDR3 has 17 amino acids. Here the CDR3 DNA reads TGTGCCAGCAGCTTAGGGGCTAGCGGTCAGATCACTTACGAGCAGTACTTC. Translated: CASSLGASGQITYEQYF.

CDR3 in DNA: TGTGCCAGCTCACCTCTGCAGGGGGAAGGAACTGAAGCTTTCTTT. Translating gives CASSPLQGEGTEAFF. The genes are TRBV18 and TRBJ1-1; 7 nucleotides align to TRBD1. Per germline, CDR1 KGHSH and CDR2 LQKENI. There are 15 residues in the CDR3. Trimming removed 3 bases from V and 5 bases from J; junction bases left unmatched: 9.

This chain joins TRBV28 and TRBJ2-4, with D hard to call. The CDR3 spans 14 residues. V was clipped by 2 bases and J by 2 bases, with 7 bases between them. CDR1 and CDR2 from the germline V gene are MDHEN and SYDVKM. Here the CDR3 reads CASSLPQTKNIQYF. The DNA of the CDR3 is TGTGCCAGCAGTTTACCCCAGACCAAAAACATTCAGTACTTC.

This chain uses TRBV7-2 with TRBJ2-4, with 9 bases lining up with TRBD2. The trim removed 5 bases at V and 0 bases at J, leaving 5 bases unmatched. The germline V gene has CDR1 SGHTA and CDR2 FQGNSA. There are 16 residues in the CDR3. The CDR3 DNA follows: TGTGCCAGCAGCCTCCCGACTAGCGGAGCCAAAAACATTCAGTACTTC. It yields the protein CASSLPTSGAKNIQYF.

The chain links TRBV19 to TRBJ1-1, with no clear D. Looked up from germline, CDR1 is LNHDA and CDR2 is SQIVND (reference sequence). V was pared by 4 bases and J by 3 bases, with 6 bases between. The CDR3 has 12 amino acids. Here the CDR3 DNA reads TGTGCCAGTAGTAAGAGGGACACTGAAGCTTTCTTT. Translation: CASSKRDTEAFF.